This T cell receptor (beta chain) was sequenced for a study of cytomegalovirus exposure and HLA in healthy donors. Amplification used 60 Vbeta primers and 13 Jbeta primers. Sequencing was performed with immunoSEQ multiplex PCR; in TCRdb, only in-frame clones are kept and a portion is missing. Here the sample table reports around 200,000 clones. On this clone itself: The antigen remains undetermined.

Study-wide results and limits: The classifier reportedly diagnosed cytomegalovirus status with high specificity and sensitivity.

The germline V and J ends were trimmed by 4 bases and 3 bases, with 6 bases remaining between them. The CDR3 loop spans 13 amino acids. Germline V lookup: CDR1 MNHEY, CDR2 SMNVEV (reference sequence). This sequence originates from a woman aged 25 to 39 in good health and CMV-seropositive. J is TRBJ2-2 and V is TRBV27; a possible D gene is TRBD2 (5 bases). The specimen was PBMCs. The CDR3 DNA reads as TGTGCCAGCAGTTGGACTTACACCGGGGAGCTGTTTTTT. Protein sequence: CASSWTYTGELFF.